This record looks at one T cell receptor beta chain sequence and its context. The data were produced by immunoSEQ multiplex PCR, yet TCRdb's version contains in-frame clones alone and is incomplete. The sample gives approximately 65,000 clones, over 90% of which show up once; about 4.5% is in the top ten. These data come from a study of cytomegalovirus exposure and HLA in healthy donors. Germline V lookup: CDR1 SGHDT, CDR2 YYEEEE. Trimming stripped 4 bases from V and 4 bases from J, with 6 bases between. CDR3 length: 12 amino acids. This sequence originates from a woman under 30 in good health and CMV-seropositive. The material sequenced was PBMCs. The genes are TRBV5-6 and TRBJ1-5; D is ambiguous. CDR3 loop: CASSTFNQPQHF. CDR3 in DNA: TGTGCCAGCAGCACATTTAATCAGCCCCAGCATTTT.